This T cell receptor beta chain was sequenced in a study of human T cells and chemical hapten exposure. Study-level background: Diphenylcyclopropenone, dosed weekly to the scalp, was given to patients throughout the roughly 25-week study.

TCRdb re-called the RACE reads with MiXCR, one entry per CDR3 protein. Of about 97,000 distinct CDR3 sequences in the sample, 25% to 30% were seen once. The CDR3 extends over 13 amino acids. Trimming shortened V by 0 bases and J by 6 bases, and 10 bases separated the two germline ends. The germline V gene has CDR1 SGDLS and CDR2 YYNGEE. Stated time point: patch test 3, about 24 weeks after DPC sensitization. Treatment here: therapeutic diphenylcyclopropenone sensitization with weekly scalp DPC. The TCR comes from a man in his forties with alopecia areata. Some clones in this sample may be carry-over from other donors' samples. Sequencing used whole blood, obtained in connection with sensitization to the hapten diphenylcyclopropenone (DPC). The V gene is TRBV9, the J gene TRBJ2-7; D not resolved. CDR3 DNA: TGTGCCAGCAGCGTAGATGTGGGTGGCGAGCAGTACTTC. It is translated as CASSVDVGGEQYF.